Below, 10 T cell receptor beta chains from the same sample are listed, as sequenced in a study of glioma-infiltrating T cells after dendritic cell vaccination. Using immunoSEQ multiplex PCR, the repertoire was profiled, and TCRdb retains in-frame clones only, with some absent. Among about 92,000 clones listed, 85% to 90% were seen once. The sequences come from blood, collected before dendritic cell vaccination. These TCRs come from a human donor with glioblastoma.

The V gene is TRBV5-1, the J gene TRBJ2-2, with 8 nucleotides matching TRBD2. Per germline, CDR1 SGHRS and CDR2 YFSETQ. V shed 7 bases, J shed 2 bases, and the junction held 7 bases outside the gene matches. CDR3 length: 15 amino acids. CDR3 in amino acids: CASRGGAINTGELFF. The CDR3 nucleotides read TGCGCCAGCCGGGGGGGGGCCATCAACACCGGGGAGCTGTTTTTT.

CDR3 protein: CASSPGTGKQPQHF. The CDR3 DNA follows: TGTGCCAGCAGTCCCGGGACAGGGAAACAGCCCCAGCATTTT. V is TRBV27 and J is TRBJ1-5; TRBD1 matches 9 bases. The CDR3 has 14 residues. Germline V CDR1 and CDR2: MNHEY, SMNVEV (reference sequence). The J segment lost 7 bases and the V segment lost 5 bases, leaving 6 bases of the junction unmatched.

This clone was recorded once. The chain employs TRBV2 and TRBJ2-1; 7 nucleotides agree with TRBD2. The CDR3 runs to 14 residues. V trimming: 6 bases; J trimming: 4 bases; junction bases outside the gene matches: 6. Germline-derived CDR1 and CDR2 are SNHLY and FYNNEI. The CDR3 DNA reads TGTGCCAGCAGCCTGATGGGGGGGTACAATGAGCAGTTCTTC. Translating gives CASSLMGGYNEQFF.

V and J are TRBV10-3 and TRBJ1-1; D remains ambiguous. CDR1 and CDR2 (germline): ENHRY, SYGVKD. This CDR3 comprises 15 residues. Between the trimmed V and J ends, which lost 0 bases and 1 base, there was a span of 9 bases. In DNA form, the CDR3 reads TGTGCCATCAGTGAGTCGTCAGGAACGAACACTGAAGCTTTCTTT. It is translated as CAISESSGTNTEAFF.

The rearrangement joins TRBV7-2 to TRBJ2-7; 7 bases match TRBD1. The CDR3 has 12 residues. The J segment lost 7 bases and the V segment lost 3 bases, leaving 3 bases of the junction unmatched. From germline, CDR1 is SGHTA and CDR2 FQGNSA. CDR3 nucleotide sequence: TGTGCCAGCAGCTTTACAGGGGTAGAGCAGTACTTC. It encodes CASSFTGVEQYF.

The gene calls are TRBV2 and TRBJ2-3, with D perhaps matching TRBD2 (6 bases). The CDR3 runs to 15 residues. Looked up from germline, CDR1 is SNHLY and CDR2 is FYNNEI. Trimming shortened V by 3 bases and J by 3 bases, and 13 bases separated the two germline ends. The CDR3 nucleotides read TGTGCCAGCAGTGAGGAGGGCATTCGGACAGATACGCAGTATTTT. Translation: CASSEEGIRTDTQYF.

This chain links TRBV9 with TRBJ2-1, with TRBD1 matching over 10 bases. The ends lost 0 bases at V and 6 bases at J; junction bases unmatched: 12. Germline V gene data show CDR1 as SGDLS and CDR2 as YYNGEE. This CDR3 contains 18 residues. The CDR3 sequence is CASSVGMIMGQGSNEQFF. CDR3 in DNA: TGTGCCAGCAGCGTAGGTATGATTATGGGACAGGGGTCCAATGAGCAGTTCTTC.

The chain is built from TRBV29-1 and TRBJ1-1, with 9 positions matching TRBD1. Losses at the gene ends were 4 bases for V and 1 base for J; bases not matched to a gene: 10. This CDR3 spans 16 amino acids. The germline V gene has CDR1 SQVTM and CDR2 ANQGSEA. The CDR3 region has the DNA TGCAGCGTTGGCCCGAACACAGGGGGCCGGAACACTGAAGCTTTCTTT. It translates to CSVGPNTGGRNTEAFF.

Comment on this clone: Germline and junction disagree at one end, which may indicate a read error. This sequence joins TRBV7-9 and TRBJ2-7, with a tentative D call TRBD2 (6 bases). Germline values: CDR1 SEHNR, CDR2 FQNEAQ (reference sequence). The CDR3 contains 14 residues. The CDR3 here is CASSPTGVEGEQCF. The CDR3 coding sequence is TGTGCCAGCAGCCCCACGGGGGTCGAGGGCGAGCAGTGCTTC.

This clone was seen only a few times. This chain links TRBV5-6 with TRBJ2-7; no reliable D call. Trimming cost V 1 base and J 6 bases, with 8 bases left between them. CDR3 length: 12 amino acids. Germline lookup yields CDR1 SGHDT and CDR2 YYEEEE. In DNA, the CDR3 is TGTGCCAGCAGCTTGCGAGGCCTCGAGCAGTACTTC. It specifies CASSLRGLEQYF.